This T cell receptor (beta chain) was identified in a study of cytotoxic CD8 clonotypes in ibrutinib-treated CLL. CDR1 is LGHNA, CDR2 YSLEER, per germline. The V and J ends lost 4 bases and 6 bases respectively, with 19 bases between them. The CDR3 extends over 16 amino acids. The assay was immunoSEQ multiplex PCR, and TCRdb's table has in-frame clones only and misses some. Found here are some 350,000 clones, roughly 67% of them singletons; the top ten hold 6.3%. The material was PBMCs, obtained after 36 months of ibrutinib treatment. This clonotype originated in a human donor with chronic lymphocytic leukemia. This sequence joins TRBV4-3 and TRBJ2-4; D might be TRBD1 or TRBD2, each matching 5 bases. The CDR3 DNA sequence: TGCGCCAGCAGCCCGCGGGCCTGGGACGGAGGAAACATTCAGTACTTC. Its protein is CASSPRAWDGGNIQYF.